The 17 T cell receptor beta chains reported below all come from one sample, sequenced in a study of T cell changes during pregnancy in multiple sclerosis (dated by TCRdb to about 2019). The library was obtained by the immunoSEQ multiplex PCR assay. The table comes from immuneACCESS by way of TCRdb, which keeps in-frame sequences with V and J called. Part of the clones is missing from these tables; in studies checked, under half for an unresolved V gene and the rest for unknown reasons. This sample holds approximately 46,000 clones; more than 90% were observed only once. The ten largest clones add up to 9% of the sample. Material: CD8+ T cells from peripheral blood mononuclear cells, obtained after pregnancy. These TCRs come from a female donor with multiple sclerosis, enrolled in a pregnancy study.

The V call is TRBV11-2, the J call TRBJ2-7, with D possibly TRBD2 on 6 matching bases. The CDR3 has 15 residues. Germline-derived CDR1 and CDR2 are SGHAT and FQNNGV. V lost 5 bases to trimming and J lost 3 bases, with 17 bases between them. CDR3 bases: TGTGCCAGCAGCCCGATGGCGGGACCAAACTACGAGCAGTACTTC. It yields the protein CASSPMAGPNYEQYF.

CDR3 residues: CASRGLSYEQYF. CDR3 DNA: TGTGCCAGCAGGGGGCTATCCTACGAGCAGTACTTC. This chain joins TRBV6-6 and TRBJ2-7; TRBD1 might be the D (5 bases). CDR3 length: 12 amino acids. CDR1 and CDR2 (germline): MNHNY, SVGAGI (reference sequence). The V gene lost 6 bases and the J gene lost 1 base, with 7 bases spanning the gap.

The chain's CDR3 is CASSQEGSGGVGEQFF. The CDR3 bases are TGTGCCAGCAGCCAAGAGGGGAGCGGGGGGGTTGGTGAGCAGTTCTTC. This rearrangement joins TRBV4-2 to TRBJ2-1; 10 nucleotides align to TRBD2. The CDR3 extends over 16 amino acids. Trimming took 0 bases from V and 9 from J; bases not matched to a gene: 8. Germline V gene sequence: CDR1 LGHNA, CDR2 YNFKEQ.

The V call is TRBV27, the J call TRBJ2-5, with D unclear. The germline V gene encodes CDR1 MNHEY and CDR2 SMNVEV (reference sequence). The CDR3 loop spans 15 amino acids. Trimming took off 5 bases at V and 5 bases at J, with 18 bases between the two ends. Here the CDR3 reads CASSLLGNGPETQYF. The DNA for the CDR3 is TGTGCCAGCAGTCTTCTCGGTAACGGTCCCGAGACCCAGTACTTC.

The CDR3 reads CASTSSGGLQETQYF. For the CDR3, the DNA is TGTGCCAGCACTAGTAGCGGGGGGCTGCAAGAGACCCAGTACTTC. V gene TRBV6-5 combines with J gene TRBJ2-5; 10 nucleotides match TRBD2. The J segment lost 2 bases and the V segment lost 7 bases, leaving 7 bases of the junction unmatched. CDR3 length equals 15 residues. CDR1 and CDR2 from the germline V gene are MNHEY and SVGAGI.

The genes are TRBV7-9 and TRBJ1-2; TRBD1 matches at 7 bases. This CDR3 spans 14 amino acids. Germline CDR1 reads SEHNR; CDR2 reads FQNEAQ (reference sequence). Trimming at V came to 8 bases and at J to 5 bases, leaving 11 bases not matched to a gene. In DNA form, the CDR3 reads TGTGCCAGCCCGGTGGACAGGACAGAGTATGGCTACACCTTC. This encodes CASPVDRTEYGYTF.

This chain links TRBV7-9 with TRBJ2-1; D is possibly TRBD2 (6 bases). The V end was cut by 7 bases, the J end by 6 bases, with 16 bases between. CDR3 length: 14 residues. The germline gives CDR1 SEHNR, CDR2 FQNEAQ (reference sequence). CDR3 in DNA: TGTGCCAGCACCTGGGGCGGGGAAATCAATGAGCAGTTCTTC. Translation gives CASTWGGEINEQFF.

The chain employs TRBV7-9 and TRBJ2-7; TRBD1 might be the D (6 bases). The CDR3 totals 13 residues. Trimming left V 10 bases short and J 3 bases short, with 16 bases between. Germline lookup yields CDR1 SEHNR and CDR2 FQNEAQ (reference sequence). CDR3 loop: CATSPDRYYEQYF. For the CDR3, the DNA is TGTGCCACCTCCCCAGACAGGTACTACGAGCAGTACTTC.

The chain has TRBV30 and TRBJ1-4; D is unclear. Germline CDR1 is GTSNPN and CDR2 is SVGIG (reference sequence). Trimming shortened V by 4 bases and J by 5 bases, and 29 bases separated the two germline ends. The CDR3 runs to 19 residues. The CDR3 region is CAWTDYHFLGPPGNEKLFF. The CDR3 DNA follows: TGTGCCTGGACCGATTACCATTTCCTCGGGCCGCCGGGGAATGAAAAACTGTTTTTT.

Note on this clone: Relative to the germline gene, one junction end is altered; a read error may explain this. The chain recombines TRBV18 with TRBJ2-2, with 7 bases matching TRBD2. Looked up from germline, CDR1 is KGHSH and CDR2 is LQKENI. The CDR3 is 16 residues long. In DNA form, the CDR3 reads TGTGCCAGCTCACCACCGGGGGGGAAACTCACCGAGGAGCTGTTTTTT. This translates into CASSPPGGKLTEELFF.

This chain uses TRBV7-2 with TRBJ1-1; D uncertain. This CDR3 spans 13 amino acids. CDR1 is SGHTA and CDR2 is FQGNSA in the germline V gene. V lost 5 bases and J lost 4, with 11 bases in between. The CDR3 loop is CASSPSSSTEAFF. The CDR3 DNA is TGTGCCAGCAGCCCCTCTAGTTCCACTGAAGCTTTCTTT.

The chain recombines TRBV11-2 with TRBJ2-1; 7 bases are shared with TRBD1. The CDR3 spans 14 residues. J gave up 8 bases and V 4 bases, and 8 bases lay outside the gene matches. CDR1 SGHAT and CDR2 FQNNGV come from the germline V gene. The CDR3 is CASSSDRADYEQFF. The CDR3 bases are TGTGCCAGCAGCTCCGACAGGGCGGACTATGAGCAGTTCTTC.

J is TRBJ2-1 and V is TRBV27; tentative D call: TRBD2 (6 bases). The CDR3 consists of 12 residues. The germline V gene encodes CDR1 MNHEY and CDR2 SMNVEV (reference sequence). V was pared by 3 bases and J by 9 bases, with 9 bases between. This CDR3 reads CASSLRGGEQFF. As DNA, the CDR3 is TGTGCCAGCAGTTTGAGGGGAGGTGAGCAGTTCTTC.

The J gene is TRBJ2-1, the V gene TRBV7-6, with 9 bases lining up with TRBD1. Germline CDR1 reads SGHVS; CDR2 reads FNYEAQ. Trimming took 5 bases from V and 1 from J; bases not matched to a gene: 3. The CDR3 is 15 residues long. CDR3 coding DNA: TGTGCCAGCAGCCCGGGACAGGGATCCTACAATGAGCAGTTCTTC. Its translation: CASSPGQGSYNEQFF.

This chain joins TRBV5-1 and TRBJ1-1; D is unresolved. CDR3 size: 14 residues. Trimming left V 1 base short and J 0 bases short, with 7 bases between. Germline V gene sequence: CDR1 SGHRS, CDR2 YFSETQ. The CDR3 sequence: CASSLTVLNTEAFF. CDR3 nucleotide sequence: TGCGCCAGCAGCTTGACGGTATTGAACACTGAAGCTTTCTTT. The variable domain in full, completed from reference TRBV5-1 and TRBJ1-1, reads KAGVTQTPRYLIKTRGQQVTLSCSPISGHRSVSWYQQTPGQGLQFLFEYFSETQRNKGNFPGRFSGRQFSNSRSEMNVSTLELGDSALYLCASSLTVLNTEAFFGQGTRLTVV.

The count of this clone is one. The CDR3 nucleotides read TGTGCCAGCAGGCCGGGGTCTCTCGAGCAGTACTTC. As protein: CASRPGSLEQYF. The gene calls are TRBV2 and TRBJ2-7; TRBD2 might be the D (5 bases). The germline gives CDR1 SNHLY, CDR2 FYNNEI. This CDR3 is built from 12 residues. Trimming removed 6 bases at V and 6 bases at J, with 12 bases between. The complete variable domain, with remaining parts taken from reference TRBV2 and TRBJ2-7, reads EPEVTQTPSHQVTQMGQEVILRCVPISNHLYFYWYRQILGQKVEFLVSFYNNEISEKSEIFDDQFSVERPDGSNFTLKIRSTKLEDSAMYFCASRPGSLEQYFGPGTRLTVT.

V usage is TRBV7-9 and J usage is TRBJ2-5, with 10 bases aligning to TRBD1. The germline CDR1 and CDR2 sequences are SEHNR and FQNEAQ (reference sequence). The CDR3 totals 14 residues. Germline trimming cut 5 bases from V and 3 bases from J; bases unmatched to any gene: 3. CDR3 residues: CASSAGTGEETQYF. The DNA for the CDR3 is TGTGCCAGCAGCGCAGGGACAGGGGAAGAGACCCAGTACTTC.